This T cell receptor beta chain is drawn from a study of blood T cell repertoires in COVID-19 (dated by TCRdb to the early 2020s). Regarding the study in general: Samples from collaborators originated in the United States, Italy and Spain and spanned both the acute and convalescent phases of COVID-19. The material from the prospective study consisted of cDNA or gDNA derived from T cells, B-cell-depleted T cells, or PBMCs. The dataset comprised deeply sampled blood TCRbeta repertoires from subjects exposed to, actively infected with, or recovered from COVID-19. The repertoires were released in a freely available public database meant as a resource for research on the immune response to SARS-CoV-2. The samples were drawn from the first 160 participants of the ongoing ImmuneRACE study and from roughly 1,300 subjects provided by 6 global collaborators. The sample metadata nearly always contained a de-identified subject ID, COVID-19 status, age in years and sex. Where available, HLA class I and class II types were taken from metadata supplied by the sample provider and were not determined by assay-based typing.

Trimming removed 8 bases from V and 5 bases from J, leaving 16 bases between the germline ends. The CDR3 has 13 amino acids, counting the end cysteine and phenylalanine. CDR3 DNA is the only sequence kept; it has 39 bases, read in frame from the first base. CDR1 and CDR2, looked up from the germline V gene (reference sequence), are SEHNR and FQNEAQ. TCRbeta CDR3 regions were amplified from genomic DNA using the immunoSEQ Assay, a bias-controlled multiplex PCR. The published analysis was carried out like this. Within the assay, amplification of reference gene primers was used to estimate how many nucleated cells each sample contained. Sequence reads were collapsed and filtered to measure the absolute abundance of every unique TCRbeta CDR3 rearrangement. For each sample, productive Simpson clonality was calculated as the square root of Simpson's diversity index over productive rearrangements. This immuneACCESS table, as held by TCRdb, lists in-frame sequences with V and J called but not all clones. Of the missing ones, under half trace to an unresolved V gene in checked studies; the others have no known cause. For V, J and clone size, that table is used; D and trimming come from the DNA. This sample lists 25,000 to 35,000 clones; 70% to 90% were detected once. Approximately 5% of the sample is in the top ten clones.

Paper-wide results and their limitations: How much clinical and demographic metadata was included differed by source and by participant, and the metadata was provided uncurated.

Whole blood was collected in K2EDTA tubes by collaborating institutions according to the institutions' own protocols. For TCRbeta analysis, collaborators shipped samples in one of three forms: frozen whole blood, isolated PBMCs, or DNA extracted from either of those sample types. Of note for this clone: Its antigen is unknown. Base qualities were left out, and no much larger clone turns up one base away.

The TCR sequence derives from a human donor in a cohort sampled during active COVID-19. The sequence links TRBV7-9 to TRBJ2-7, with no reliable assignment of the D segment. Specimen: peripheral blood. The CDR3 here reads CASASSDRDEQYF. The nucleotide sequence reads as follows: TGTGCCAGCGCGTCTAGTGATCGGGACGAGCAGTACTTC.